This TCR beta chain came from a study of T cell repertoires in cytomegalovirus infection. Study information: In public TCR beta signatures, there were indications of both CMV infection and matching HLA type.

Per the germline V gene, CDR1 is SQVTM and CDR2 is ANQGSEA. CDR3 length equals 12 residues. The V gene lost 4 bases and the J gene lost 5 bases, with 11 bases spanning the gap. General study findings and limits: The cumulative frequency of public TCR beta families identified carriers of CMV plus the relevant HLA. There were HLA-C-restricted CMV-specific TCR beta clonotypes dominating the ex vivo response.

A single record per CDR3 protein comes from TCRdb applying MiXCR to the reads. This table has about 250,000 distinct CDR3 sequences, about 7% appearing once. This clonotype was seen ten or more times. Its antigen is unknown. The sequence came from a human donor in good health (CMV status not recorded). Some clones in this sample may be carry-over from other donors' samples. Sequenced input: PBMCs. The rearrangement links TRBV29-1 to TRBJ2-5, with D unclear. CDR3 nucleotides: TGCAGCGTTGTGCTGACTGGGGAGACCCAGTACTTC. Translated: CSVVLTGETQYF.